The 15 T cell receptor beta chains below all came from one sample that was sequenced in a study of post-analysis software for immune sequencing data. Findings of the study overall: The study found TRBV5-6, TRBV5-1 and TRBV20-1 among about five TRBV segments more frequent in patients than controls.

No antigen has been assigned to these receptors. cDNA libraries for TCR beta contained unique molecular identifiers. Using its own MiXCR run on the PCR reads, TCRdb lists one record per CDR3 protein. Of some 890,000 distinct CDR3 sequences detected, under 70% appear once; the ten largest clones hold approximately 4.5%. The sample taken for sequencing was blood. These receptors originate from a girl aged 10-17 years with multiple sclerosis.

V is TRBV10-3 and J is TRBJ1-2, with D possibly being TRBD1 (5 bases). The V end lost 6 bases, the J end lost 8 bases, and 13 bases lay between the germline ends. This CDR3 region has 12 residues. Germline V gene sequence: CDR1 ENHRY, CDR2 SYGVKD. The CDR3 DNA reads TGTGCCATCAGCAGGGAGGTCTACGGCTACACCTTC. This encodes CAISREVYGYTF.

The V and J genes are TRBV11-2 and TRBJ2-7, with 8 bases that match TRBD1. CDR3 length: 15 residues. Losses at the gene ends were 3 bases for V and 5 bases for J; bases not matched to a gene: 9. Germline V gene lookup returns CDR1 SGHAT and CDR2 FQNNGV. The CDR3 spells CASSFLGAGGHEQYF. CDR3 nucleotide sequence: TGTGCCAGCAGCTTTTTGGGCGCAGGGGGCCACGAGCAGTACTTC.

The genes are TRBV29-1 and TRBJ2-7, with a possible D match to TRBD1 (5 bases). V lost 7 bases and J lost 4, with 23 bases in between. The CDR3 spans 15 residues. CDR1 and CDR2 (germline): SQVTM, ANQGSEA. The CDR3 bases are TGCAGCGCAAGAATTTCAGCAGGGAATAGGTACGAGCAGTACTTC. Translated, it gives CSARISAGNRYEQYF.

This chain links TRBV10-3 with TRBJ1-2, with 10 nucleotides matching TRBD1. The germline gives CDR1 ENHRY, CDR2 SYGVKD. Losses at the gene ends were 6 bases for V and 8 bases for J; bases not matched to a gene: 3. This CDR3 contains 12 residues. The CDR3 is CAIRGQGQGYTF. CDR3 DNA sequence: TGTGCCATCAGGGGACAGGGGCAGGGCTACACCTTC.

About this clonotype itself: This sequence may be a read error, since a much larger clone differs from it by one base. This sequence joins TRBV30 and TRBJ2-5, with a weak D call TRBD2 (5 bases). The ends were cut back, 1 base at V and 13 bases at J, with 16 bases in the middle. The CDR3 extends over 12 amino acids. The V gene's germline CDR1 is GTSNPN and CDR2 SVGIG (reference sequence). The CDR3 sequence is CAWSEGMGERYF. The CDR3 DNA reads TGTGCCTGGAGTGAGGGAATGGGAGAGCGGTACTTC.

A few counts support this clonotype. The genes are TRBV29-1 and TRBJ2-1, with 8 bases that match TRBD1. The CDR3 has 14 residues. The junction had 10 bases not matched to a gene; V was cut back by 7 bases and J by 5 bases. The V gene's germline CDR1 is SQVTM and CDR2 ANQGSEA. The CDR3 is CSANGRGLDNEQFF. The CDR3 nucleotides are TGCAGCGCCAACGGCAGGGGGCTAGACAATGAGCAGTTCTTC.

V and J are TRBV7-9 and TRBJ2-7; D remains unclear. Germline V gene data show CDR1 as SEHNR and CDR2 as FQNEAQ (reference sequence). This CDR3 is built from 14 residues. The V gene lost 5 bases and the J gene lost 3 bases, with 14 bases spanning the gap. CDR3 amino acids: CASSRDPTNYEQYF. The CDR3 bases are TGTGCCAGCAGCCGTGACCCAACGAACTACGAGCAGTACTTC.

The chain links TRBV15 to TRBJ1-5; TRBD1 is a possible D gene (5 bases). Germline CDR1 is LNHNV and CDR2 is YYDKDF (reference sequence). This CDR3 has 14 residues. Trimming pared 8 bases from V and 3 bases from J, leaving 14 bases between. CDR3 coding DNA: TGTGCCACCGCCGGCCGGGGGATCAATCAGCCCCAGCATTTT. Its protein is CATAGRGINQPQHF.

J is TRBJ1-4 and V is TRBV6-5; a weak D match, TRBD1 (5 bases). Germline lookup yields CDR1 MNHEY and CDR2 SVGAGI. The CDR3 has 15 amino acids. Deletions cut 6 bases from V and 8 bases from J, with 19 bases between. CDR3 coding DNA: TGTGCCAGCAGATTTACAGGCCTCAGGGAAGAAAAACTGTTTTTT. Amino acid sequence: CASRFTGLREEKLFF.

V is TRBV9 and J is TRBJ1-2; a weak D match, TRBD1 (5 bases). The length of the CDR3 is 10 residues. Germline V gene lookup returns CDR1 SGDLS and CDR2 YYNGEE. Trimming shortened V by 7 bases and J by 7 bases, and 8 bases separated the two germline ends. The CDR3 protein is CASGGGGYTF. The DNA of the CDR3 is TGTGCCAGCGGGGGGGGTGGCTACACCTTC.

This clonotype is a singleton in its sample. This rearrangement joins TRBV5-1 to TRBJ2-2; D perhaps matches TRBD2 (5 bases). In germline, CDR1 is SGHRS, CDR2 YFSETQ. V was cut by 4 bases and J by 1 base, with 14 bases left in between. The CDR3 extends over 16 amino acids. The CDR3 loop reads CASSPVGLGNTGELFF. The CDR3 DNA is TGCGCCAGCAGCCCGGTAGGACTTGGGAACACCGGGGAGCTGTTTTTT.

This rearrangement joins TRBV7-2 to TRBJ2-6; no reliable D call. Germline lookup yields CDR1 SGHTA and CDR2 FQGNSA. Trimming pared 0 bases from V and 0 bases from J, leaving 9 bases between. This CDR3 region has 17 residues. The DNA for the CDR3 is TGTGCCAGCAGCTTAGCGGTACGGACCTCTGGGGCCAACGTCCTGACTTTC. This sequence encodes CASSLAVRTSGANVLTF. Drawing the rest from reference TRBV7-2 and TRBJ2-6, the complete variable domain is GAGVSQSPSNKVTEKGKDVELRCDPISGHTALYWYRQSLGQGLEFLIYFQGNSAPDKSGLPSDRFSAERTGGSVSTLTIQRTQQEDSAVYLCASSLAVRTSGANVLTFGAGSRLTVL.

The chain couples TRBV9 to TRBJ1-2; unclear D gene. From germline, CDR1 is SGDLS and CDR2 YYNGEE. Trimming took off 4 bases at V and 8 bases at J, with 21 bases between the two ends. CDR3 length: 15 residues. CDR3 sequence reads: CASSPGLEEGGGYTF. The CDR3 DNA reads TGTGCCAGCAGCCCCGGATTGGAGGAGGGCGGAGGCTACACCTTC.

The rearrangement uses TRBV7-2 and TRBJ2-7; tentatively, D is TRBD1 (6 bases). Germline V lookup: CDR1 SGHTA, CDR2 FQGNSA. The CDR3 extends over 15 amino acids. V lost 1 base and J lost 3, with 13 bases in between. Here the CDR3 reads CASSLVQGMIYEQYF. The CDR3 DNA is TGTGCCAGCAGCTTAGTGCAGGGGATGATCTACGAGCAGTACTTC. The full variable domain, in which reference TRBV7-2 and TRBJ2-7 provide the parts outside the CDR3, is GAGVSQSPSNKVTEKGKDVELRCDPISGHTALYWYRQSLGQGLEFLIYFQGNSAPDKSGLPSDRFSAERTGGSVSTLTIQRTQQEDSAVYLCASSLVQGMIYEQYFGPGTRLTVT.

The chain has TRBV15 and TRBJ2-1; TRBD2 matches 10 bases. The CDR3 consists of 17 residues. CDR1 is LNHNV, CDR2 YYDKDF, per germline (reference sequence). Losses at the gene ends were 4 bases for V and 4 bases for J; bases not matched to a gene: 10. This chain's CDR3 is CATSTQRGGLLYNEQFF. CDR3 DNA sequence: TGTGCCACCAGCACCCAGCGGGGGGGCCTGTTATACAATGAGCAGTTCTTC.